These 20 T cell receptor beta chains were all obtained from the same sample, sequenced in a study of shared clonotypes between healthy human individuals. TCRdb's table, derived via immunoSEQ multiplex PCR, lists solely in-frame clones and lacks some. The data hold 640,000 or so clones, with 60% to 80% observed a single time. Source material: memory CD4+ T cells sorted from blood. Subset here: CD45RA-negative fraction. The source is a woman in her 30s in good health.

V and J are TRBV2 and TRBJ2-1; 13 positions agree with TRBD2. V lost 6 bases, J lost 10 bases, and 6 bases stayed unmatched. The CDR3 consists of 14 residues. Germline loops: CDR1 SNHLY, CDR2 FYNNEI. This CDR3 reads CASSPGTSGTEQFF. The CDR3 DNA is TGTGCCAGCAGCCCCGGGACTAGCGGGACCGAGCAGTTCTTC. Using reference TRBV2 and TRBJ2-1 for the parts outside the CDR3, the full variable domain is EPEVTQTPSHQVTQMGQEVILRCVPISNHLYFYWYRQILGQKVEFLVSFYNNEISEKSEIFDDQFSVERPDGSNFTLKIRSTKLEDSAMYFCASSPGTSGTEQFFGPGTRLTVL.

This clone was detected a few times. V usage is TRBV11-2 and J usage is TRBJ2-5, with D tentatively TRBD1 (5 bases). Per germline, CDR1 SGHAT and CDR2 FQNNGV. This CDR3 spans 13 amino acids. V lost 3 bases and J 4 bases, leaving 9 bases between the germline ends. CDR3 amino acids: CASSFSTGETQYF. CDR3 nucleotides: TGTGCCAGCAGCTTCTCTACAGGAGAGACCCAGTACTTC.

The J gene is TRBJ2-2, the V gene TRBV10-2; D possibly corresponds to TRBD2 (6 bases). In germline, CDR1 is WSHSY, CDR2 SAAADI. This CDR3 contains 14 residues. The V gene lost 10 bases and the J gene lost 2 bases, with 14 bases spanning the gap. The CDR3 DNA is TGCGCCACTACGGAGGGACTTAACACCGGGGAGCTGTTTTTT. Translated, it gives CATTEGLNTGELFF.

This clone was seen only once. The chain recombines TRBV19 with TRBJ2-2, with 8 positions matching TRBD2. The CDR3 has 14 residues. Germline CDR1 is LNHDA and CDR2 is SQIVND (reference sequence). J gave up 14 bases and V 6 bases, and 14 bases lay outside the gene matches. CDR3 nucleotide sequence: TGTGCCAGTAGACCGGGAGGGCAGCCGGGCCTCCTGTTTTTT. Translated, it gives CASRPGGQPGLLFF.

V is TRBV27 and J is TRBJ2-2, with TRBD2 identical over 7 bases. Germline CDR1 reads MNHEY; CDR2 reads SMNVEV (reference sequence). V lost 3 bases and J lost 4; bases outside the gene matches: 5. This CDR3 has 15 residues. CDR3: CASSFGGRATGELFF. As DNA, the CDR3 is TGTGCCAGCAGTTTTGGTGGGAGGGCCACCGGGGAGCTGTTTTTT.

The CDR3 nucleotides read TGTGCCAGCAGCCGCGAGAGGGGCTTTTCTGGCTACACCTTC. Its protein is CASSRERGFSGYTF. The chain employs TRBV6-5 and TRBJ1-2; perhaps TRBD1 as D (5 bases). The CDR3 totals 14 residues. V lost 6 bases to trimming and J lost 7 bases, with 18 bases between them. CDR1 is MNHEY, CDR2 SVGAGI, per germline.

Here the CDR3 DNA reads TGTGCCAGCAGTTCGATCCAGGGGGCGCCGATCAATGAGCAGTTCTTC. Encoded protein: CASSSIQGAPINEQFF. The rearrangement uses TRBV28 and TRBJ2-1; 8 bases fit TRBD1. CDR3 length equals 16 residues. From germline, CDR1 is MDHEN and CDR2 SYDVKM. The J segment lost 6 bases and the V segment lost 4 bases, leaving 11 bases of the junction unmatched.

V and J are TRBV2 and TRBJ2-2; D ambiguous. Germline V gene sequence: CDR1 SNHLY, CDR2 FYNNEI. The V gene lost 4 bases and the J gene lost 4 bases, with 13 bases spanning the gap. The CDR3 has 15 residues. The CDR3 nucleotides read TGTGCCAGCAGTGGATGGTCACCCTCCACCGGGGAGCTGTTTTTT. It codes for CASSGWSPSTGELFF. Full variable domain (remainder filled in from reference TRBV2 and TRBJ2-2): EPEVTQTPSHQVTQMGQEVILRCVPISNHLYFYWYRQILGQKVEFLVSFYNNEISEKSEIFDDQFSVERPDGSNFTLKIRSTKLEDSAMYFCASSGWSPSTGELFFGEGSRLTVL.

The chain carries TRBV23-1 and TRBJ2-5; 7 bases line up with TRBD1. Near its end, the DNA agrees better with TRBJ2-7, so the J call may be wrong. TRBV23-1 is known as an ORF, though its function is uncertain. This CDR3 has 16 amino acids. The CDR3 protein is CASSPLRQGPRVEQYF. CDR3 coding DNA: TGCGCCAGCAGTCCCCTCAGACAGGGACCTCGAGTCGAGCAGTACTTC.

The V and J genes are TRBV28 and TRBJ2-3; 10 positions match TRBD2. CDR1 is MDHEN, CDR2 SYDVKM, per germline. Trimming removed 6 bases from V and 2 bases from J; junction bases left unmatched: 8. There are 16 residues in the CDR3. CDR3 bases: TGTGCCAGCAGCAAGCCGGGACTAGCGACCACAGATACGCAGTATTTT. The encoded protein is CASSKPGLATTDTQYF.

This rearrangement joins TRBV28 to TRBJ2-7; TRBD2 aligns across 7 bases. After removal of 4 bases from V and 7 bases from J, the junction contained 7 bases not matched to a gene. Per the germline V gene, CDR1 is MDHEN and CDR2 is SYDVKM. The CDR3 has 13 amino acids. The CDR3 DNA is TGTGCCAGCAGTTACGCGGGAGTGGAAGAGCAGTACTTC. It specifies CASSYAGVEEQYF.

The chain links TRBV5-1 to TRBJ2-7, with D uncertain. The germline V gene encodes CDR1 SGHRS and CDR2 YFSETQ. The CDR3 consists of 12 residues. The V end was cut by 4 bases, the J end by 7 bases, with 12 bases between. In nucleotides, the CDR3 is TGCGCCAGCAGCCTAGATATACGTGAGCAGTACTTC. Its translation: CASSLDIREQYF.

This clone was observed a single time. V and J are TRBV11-2 and TRBJ1-5, with a tentative D call TRBD1 (6 bases). V lost 3 bases and J lost 0, with 18 bases in between. CDR1 and CDR2 from the germline V gene are SGHAT and FQNNGV. CDR3 size: 18 residues. The CDR3 DNA follows: TGTGCCAGCAGCTTGTCCCCCGGGACACGGTATAGCAATCAGCCCCAGCATTTT. Protein sequence: CASSLSPGTRYSNQPQHF.

This clone was observed a single time. The genes are TRBV6-6 and TRBJ1-1, with a possible D match to TRBD1 (5 bases). The CDR3 is made up of 14 amino acids. Germline lookup yields CDR1 MNHNY and CDR2 SVGAGI (reference sequence). V was clipped by 7 bases and J by 2 bases, with 14 bases between them. CDR3 nucleotide sequence: TGTGCCAGCATAGGGGATACAAGAAACACTGAAGCTTTCTTT. Translating it yields CASIGDTRNTEAFF.

The chain combines TRBV28 with TRBJ1-1; TRBD1 aligns across 8 bases. V lost 7 bases to trimming and J lost 3 bases; unmatched junction nucleotides: 7. This CDR3 is built from 14 residues. Germline V lookup: CDR1 MDHEN, CDR2 SYDVKM. The CDR3 sequence is CASIPGGEDTEAFF. Here the CDR3 DNA reads TGTGCCAGCATTCCAGGGGGCGAGGACACTGAAGCTTTCTTT.

The chain combines TRBV27 with TRBJ2-7, with D possibly called TRBD1 or TRBD2 (5 bases each). V shed 3 bases and J shed 1 base, with 10 bases lying between them. The germline CDR1 and CDR2 sequences are MNHEY and SMNVEV (reference sequence). The CDR3 runs 14 residues. CDR3 sequence (DNA): TGTGCCAGCAGTTTCCGGGACGGTTCCTACGAGCAGTACTTC. This translates into CASSFRDGSYEQYF.

The chain links TRBV29-1 to TRBJ2-3; 10 bases map to TRBD2. J lost 3 bases, V lost 2 bases, and 5 bases had no gene match. The CDR3 consists of 15 residues. From germline, CDR1 is SQVTM and CDR2 ANQGSEA. The CDR3 DNA sequence: TGCAGCGTTGAACTAGCGGGAGACCAAACAGATACGCAGTATTTT. Translating gives CSVELAGDQTDTQYF.

The chain recombines TRBV7-9 with TRBJ2-5, with unresolved D. The V gene's germline CDR1 is SEHNR and CDR2 FQNEAQ (reference sequence). The CDR3 totals 15 residues. Trimming cost V 3 bases and J 1 base, with 12 bases left between them. CDR3 nucleotide sequence: TGTGCCAGCAGCTTTGGGATTCAAAGCCAAGAGACCCAGTACTTC. Amino acid sequence: CASSFGIQSQETQYF.

The J gene is TRBJ2-3, the V gene TRBV2; D remains unclear. This CDR3 has 10 residues. CDR1 and CDR2 from the germline V gene are SNHLY and FYNNEI. Between the trimmed V and J ends, which lost 6 bases and 3 bases, there was a span of 1 base. Here the CDR3 DNA reads TGTGCCAGCAGAACAGATACGCAGTATTTT. This sequence encodes CASRTDTQYF.

This clone has a single count. The gene calls are TRBV10-2 and TRBJ1-2; the D gene is possibly TRBD1 (5 bases). V shed 8 bases and J shed 1 base, with 11 bases lying between them. CDR3 size: 13 residues. Germline V lookup: CDR1 WSHSY, CDR2 SAAADI. DNA for the CDR3: TGCGCCAGCGGGGGAGACTATAACTATGGCTACACCTTC. Protein product: CASGGDYNYGYTF.